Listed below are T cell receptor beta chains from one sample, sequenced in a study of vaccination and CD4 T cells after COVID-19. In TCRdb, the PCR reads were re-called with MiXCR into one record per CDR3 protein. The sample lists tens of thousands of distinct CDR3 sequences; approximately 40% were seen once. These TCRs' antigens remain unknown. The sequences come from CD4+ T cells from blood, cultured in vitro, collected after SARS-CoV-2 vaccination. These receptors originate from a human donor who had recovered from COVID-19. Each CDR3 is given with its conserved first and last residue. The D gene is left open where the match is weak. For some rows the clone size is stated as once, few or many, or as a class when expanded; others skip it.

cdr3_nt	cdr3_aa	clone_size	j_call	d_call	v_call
TGTGCCAGTAGTGGGGCAGGGGTCGAGCAGTACTTC	CASSGAGVEQYF	-	TRBJ2-7	-	TRBV19
TGTGCCAGCAGTTTACAGGGCGTGTATAATGAAGCTTTCTTT	CASSLQGVYNEAFF	-	TRBJ1-1	-	TRBV28
TGTGCCAGCAGCTTAAGTAGGTTTCTCGGCCCTGAAGCTTTCTTT	CASSLSRFLGPEAFF	-	TRBJ1-1	-	TRBV7-2
TGTGCCACCAGCAGAGATCGGGACAGCCGACTCTACGAGCAGTACTTC	CATSRDRDSRLYEQYF	-	TRBJ2-7	TRBD1	TRBV15
TGTGCCAGTAGTAATAACAGGGGAAGGAGCACTGAAGCTTTCTTT	CASSNNRGRSTEAFF	-	TRBJ1-1	TRBD1	TRBV19
TGCAGCGTTGATGCGGCGGGAGGTCTGGGGGAGCAGTACTTC	CSVDAAGGLGEQYF	-	TRBJ2-7	TRBD2	TRBV29-1
TGTGCCAGTAGCAGGGACAGATCCAATCAGCCCCAGCATTTT	CASSRDRSNQPQHF	few	TRBJ1-5	TRBD1	TRBV19
TGTGCCAGCAGCCTCCTGCGAACCGGGGAGCTGTTTTTT	CASSLLRTGELFF	few	TRBJ2-2	-	TRBV7-2
TGTGCCAGCCGCCCCCGCGGTCGGAACACTGAAGCTTTCTTT	CASRPRGRNTEAFF	-	TRBJ1-1	-	TRBV5-4
TGTGCCAGTAGTAGCGGGACAGCCGATCAGCCCCAGCATTTT	CASSSGTADQPQHF	-	TRBJ1-5	TRBD1	TRBV19
TGTGCCAGCAGCCCCGGAACCCTGAACACTGAAGCTTTCTTT	CASSPGTLNTEAFF	few	TRBJ1-1	-	TRBV7-9
TGTGCCAGTAGTATGGACAGGGTCCCCACCGGGGAGCTGTTTTTT	CASSMDRVPTGELFF	-	TRBJ2-2	TRBD1	TRBV19
TGTGCCAGCAGCGGACAGGGCGGTCTTGAGACCCAGTACTTC	CASSGQGGLETQYF	few	TRBJ2-5	TRBD1	TRBV6-2/TRBV6-3
TGTGCCAGTAGCCAGTTGGCGGCTGGCACCGGGGAGCTGTTTTTT	CASSQLAAGTGELFF	-	TRBJ2-2	-	TRBV19
TGTGCCAGCAGCTTGGGGCTCACTGAAGCTTTCTTT	CASSLGLTEAFF	-	TRBJ1-1	-	TRBV7-9
TGTGCCAGCAGCTTAGAAGGGGGCTCGTACGGGGAGCTGTTTTTT	CASSLEGGSYGELFF	few	TRBJ2-2	TRBD1	TRBV7-9
TGTGCCAGCAGTTCTCAGGGGAGGGGCACTGAAGCTTTCTTT	CASSSQGRGTEAFF	-	TRBJ1-1	-	TRBV6-5
TGTGCCAGCACGTTAAGTGGTCAGCCCCAGCATTTT	CASTLSGQPQHF	-	TRBJ1-5	-	TRBV28
TGTGCCAGCAGCCCCTTACTGCCGGCACTAGCGGGAGGGCCAGGTGAGCAGTTCTTC	CASSPLLPALAGGPGEQFF	-	TRBJ2-1	TRBD2	TRBV7-3
TGTGCCAGCTCCCTACTCACCGGGGAATCGGATGGCTACACCTTC	CASSLLTGESDGYTF	few	TRBJ1-2	-	TRBV18
TGCAGTGCCCGGACAGGGGAGAAACTGTTTTTT	CSARTGEKLFF	few	TRBJ1-4	TRBD1	TRBV20-1
TGTGCCACCAGCAGAGACAGGGGGTATTATGGCTACACCTTC	CATSRDRGYYGYTF	-	TRBJ1-2	TRBD1	TRBV15
TGCAGTGTCCAGCAGGGCCTAAATCAGCCCCAGCATTTT	CSVQQGLNQPQHF	few	TRBJ1-5	-	TRBV29-1
TGTGCCAGCAGTTTACGTTCGGGGGCTAGCGATGAGCAGTTCTTC	CASSLRSGASDEQFF	few	TRBJ2-1	-	TRBV27
TGCAGTGCTAGTCCCCTTGGACCTCGCGGCGAGCAGTACTTC	CSASPLGPRGEQYF	-	TRBJ2-7	-	TRBV20-1
TGCGCCAGCAGCCAGTTGGACAGTCGCAATGAGCAGTTCTTC	CASSQLDSRNEQFF	-	TRBJ2-1	-	TRBV4-3
TGTGCCAGCAGCTTAGGGCTAGCGGGTAACACCGGGGAGCTGTTTTTT	CASSLGLAGNTGELFF	few	TRBJ2-2	TRBD2	TRBV7-2
TGTGCCAGCAGCTTAGGGGGCGGGGGCACAGATACGCAGTATTTT	CASSLGGGGTDTQYF	-	TRBJ2-3	-	TRBV7-2
TGTGCCAGCAGCTTAGATTTAGGGGGCTATGGCTACACCTTC	CASSLDLGGYGYTF	few	TRBJ1-2	-	TRBV7-8
TGTGCCAGCAGTAGGAAGGGGTCCTACAATGAGCAGTTCTTC	CASSRKGSYNEQFF	-	TRBJ2-1	-	TRBV5-6
TGTGCCAGCAGCCTTGGACGGATGAACACCGGGGAGCTGTTTTTT	CASSLGRMNTGELFF	-	TRBJ2-2	-	TRBV27
TGTGCCAGTAGTATAACAGGACCCGATTCACCCCTCCACTTT	CASSITGPDSPLHF	-	TRBJ1-6	-	TRBV19
TGTGCCAGCAGTTACTCGACAGAGTACAATGAGCAGTTCTTC	CASSYSTEYNEQFF	-	TRBJ2-1	-	TRBV6-2/TRBV6-3
TGTGCCAGCAGCTTTCCCGGGACGGTGGTCAAGGAGACCCAGTACTTC	CASSFPGTVVKETQYF	few	TRBJ2-5	-	TRBV7-2
TGTGCCAGCAGCTTAACAGAGAACACTGAAGTTTTCTTT	CASSLTENTEVFF	-	TRBJ1-1	-	TRBV7-2
TGTGCCAGCAGCCCTGCTAACTCTGGGGCCAACGTCCTGACTTTC	CASSPANSGANVLTF	-	TRBJ2-6	-	TRBV7-2
TGTGCCAGCAGTTCCCGTACCTTAGGGGGGGGAGAGACCCAGTACTTC	CASSSRTLGGGETQYF	few	TRBJ2-5	-	TRBV6-5
TGTGCCAGCAGTTCGCGACAGGGGGTCCGTTACGAGCAGTACTTC	CASSSRQGVRYEQYF	once	TRBJ2-7	TRBD1	TRBV28
TGTGCCAGCAGCCCCAACTGGGACAGCTACAACTCCTACGAGCAGTACTTC	CASSPNWDSYNSYEQYF	-	TRBJ2-7	TRBD1	TRBV11-3
TGTGCCAGCAGCCCTAGGGGGGGATCCGGAAACACCATATATTTT	CASSPRGGSGNTIYF	-	TRBJ1-3	-	TRBV6-1
TGTGCCAGCAGTTCTAGTCTTGGCTACACCTTC	CASSSSLGYTF	few	TRBJ1-2	-	TRBV6-2/TRBV6-3
TGTGCCAGCAGCCCCGGGCGGGGGTGGGGAAACACCATATATTTT	CASSPGRGWGNTIYF	once	TRBJ1-3	-	TRBV7-8